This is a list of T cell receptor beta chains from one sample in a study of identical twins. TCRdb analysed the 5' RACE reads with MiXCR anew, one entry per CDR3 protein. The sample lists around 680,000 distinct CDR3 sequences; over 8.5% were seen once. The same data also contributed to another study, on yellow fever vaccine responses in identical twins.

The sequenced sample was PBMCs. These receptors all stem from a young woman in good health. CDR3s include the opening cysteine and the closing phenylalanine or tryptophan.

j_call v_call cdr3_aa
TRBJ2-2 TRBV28 CASRVRQGANTGELFF
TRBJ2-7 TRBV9 CASSPVGASSYEQYF
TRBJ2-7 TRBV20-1 CSARETRDVWYEQYF
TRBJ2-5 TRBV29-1 CSGTGGEETQYF
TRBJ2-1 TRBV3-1 CASSPLGKLGNEQFF
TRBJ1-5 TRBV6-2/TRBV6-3 CASGYRTGYQPQHF
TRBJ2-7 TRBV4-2 CASSQDPAGTGGSYEQYF
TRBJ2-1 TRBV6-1 CASSDQWRGHNEQFF
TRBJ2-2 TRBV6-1 CASSEESKSNTGELFF
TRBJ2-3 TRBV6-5 CASSYFNLPSSTDTQYF
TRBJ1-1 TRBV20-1 CSARDPRINTEAFF
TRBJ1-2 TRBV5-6 CASTMAGQGPNYGYTF
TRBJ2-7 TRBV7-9 CASSLGGFNYEQYF
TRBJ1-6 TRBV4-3 CASSQDGTGDNSPLHF
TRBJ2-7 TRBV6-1 CASSQIPGQPDYEQYF
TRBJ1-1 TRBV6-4 CASSEYGPTEAFF
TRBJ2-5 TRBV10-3 CAISESALAGETQYF
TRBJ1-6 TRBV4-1 CASSQDEPGDYSPLHF
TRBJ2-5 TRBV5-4 CASSLGVAGQETQYF
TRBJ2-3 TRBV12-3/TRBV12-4 CASSLSSGSPDTQYF
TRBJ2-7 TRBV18 CASSTTPSSGFEQYF
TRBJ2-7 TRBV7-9 CASRLAAAYEQYF
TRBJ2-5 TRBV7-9 CASSPNRPQETQYF
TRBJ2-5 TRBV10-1 CASGPRGGQETQYF
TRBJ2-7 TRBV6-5 CASSYIDGPYEQYF
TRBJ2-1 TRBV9 CASSVGTKNNEQFF